These 3 T cell receptor beta chains were all obtained from the same sample, sequenced in a study of shared clonotypes between healthy human individuals (dated by TCRdb to the early 2020s). The library was generated by the immunoSEQ multiplex PCR assay. Here the immuneACCESS table is served through TCRdb, limited to in-frame sequences with V and J called. Missing clones are a known gap in these copies; in checked studies unresolved V genes cover under half, and the rest lacks a known reason. This sample has more than 400,000 clones in its table, and 95% to 97% of those were observed once. The top ten hold roughly 0.06% of the sample. Material: naive CD4+ T cells sorted from blood. This sample's cell subset or site label indicates: CD45RA+ positively selected. Receptor source: a woman in her twenties or thirties in good health.

This chain joins TRBV2 and TRBJ2-3, with 10 positions matching TRBD2. Germline V gene data show CDR1 as SNHLY and CDR2 as FYNNEI. The CDR3 totals 15 residues. The ends lost 6 bases at V and 1 base at J; junction bases unmatched: 4. Here the CDR3 DNA reads TGTGCCAGCAGCACCGGGACTAGCGGCACAGATACGCAGTATTTT. Protein: CASSTGTSGTDTQYF.

This clone was observed once. The genes are TRBV18 and TRBJ2-2; possible D gene TRBD2, 5 bases. V was pared by 4 bases and J by 2 bases, with 14 bases between. The CDR3 length is 16 residues. Germline loops: CDR1 KGHSH, CDR2 LQKENI. CDR3 DNA sequence: TGTGCCAGCTCACTCACCGGGGAGAGAAACACCGGGGAGCTGTTTTTT. This translates into CASSLTGERNTGELFF.

The chain couples TRBV5-1 to TRBJ2-3, with TRBD2 identical over 12 bases. Germline V lookup: CDR1 SGHRS, CDR2 YFSETQ. V shed 7 bases, J shed 5 bases, and the junction held 5 bases outside the gene matches. The CDR3 has 14 amino acids. The CDR3 spells CASGLAGGVDTQYF. In DNA form, the CDR3 reads TGCGCCAGCGGGCTAGCGGGAGGGGTAGATACGCAGTATTTT.